Below, 27 T cell receptor beta chains from the same sample are listed, as sequenced in a study of blood T cell repertoires in COVID-19. The assay was immunoSEQ multiplex PCR, and TCRdb's table has in-frame clones only and misses some. The sample has around 190,000 clones, roughly 80% seen once; the top ten hold 6.5% to 8.5%. Sequences were obtained from peripheral blood. All receptors come from a human donor in a cohort sampled during active COVID-19.

V and J are TRBV5-4 and TRBJ2-7; 7 nucleotides line up with TRBD2. Germline CDR1 and CDR2: SGHNT and YYREEE (reference sequence). Trimming at V came to 0 bases and at J to 5 bases, leaving 8 bases not matched to a gene. There are 15 residues in the CDR3. CDR3 residues: CASSLVSSGIDEQYF. The CDR3 DNA reads as TGTGCCAGCAGCTTGGTTTCTAGCGGAATCGACGAGCAGTACTTC.

The chain links TRBV7-9 to TRBJ1-2; tentatively, D is TRBD1 (6 bases). Germline lookup yields CDR1 SEHNR and CDR2 FQNEAQ (reference sequence). V lost 5 bases and J lost 5, with 15 bases in between. This CDR3 contains 14 residues. CDR3 bases: TGTGCCAGCAGCCTCTCCCCCACAGGGTATGGCTACACCTTC. Its translation: CASSLSPTGYGYTF.

The chain employs TRBV15 and TRBJ2-1, with D perhaps TRBD1 (5 bases). The V end lost 3 bases, the J end lost 9 bases, and 9 bases lay between the germline ends. CDR3 length: 12 residues. CDR1 and CDR2 (germline): LNHNV, YYDKDF (reference sequence). CDR3 loop: CATSRDKLEQFF. Here the CDR3 DNA reads TGTGCCACCAGCAGGGACAAGCTTGAGCAGTTCTTC. The full variable domain, with the rest looked up from reference TRBV15 and TRBJ2-1, is DAMVIQNPRYQVTQFGKPVTLSCSQTLNHNVMYWYQQKSSQAPKLLFHYYDKDFNNEADTPDNFQSRRPNTSFCFLDIRSPGLGDTAMYLCATSRDKLEQFFGPGTRLTVL.

The chain carries TRBV7-9 and TRBJ2-7, with D perhaps matching TRBD2 (6 bases). Deletions cut 1 base from V and 3 bases from J, with 7 bases between. Germline CDR1 reads SEHNR; CDR2 reads FQNEAQ (reference sequence). This CDR3 has 13 amino acids. CDR3 residues: CASSLEGLYEQYF. The CDR3 DNA is TGTGCCAGCAGCTTAGAGGGACTCTACGAGCAGTACTTC. The variable domain in full, completed from reference TRBV7-9 and TRBJ2-7, reads DTGVSQNPRHKITKRGQNVTFRCDPISEHNRLYWYRQTLGQGPEFLTYFQNEAQLEKSRLLSDRFSAERPKGSFSTLEIQRTEQGDSAMYLCASSLEGLYEQYFGPGTRLTVT.

The chain joins TRBV27 to TRBJ1-1; D call uncertain. The CDR3 extends over 14 amino acids. The germline V gene encodes CDR1 MNHEY and CDR2 SMNVEV (reference sequence). V was pared by 10 bases and J by 1 base, with 16 bases between. In nucleotides, the CDR3 is TGTGCCACCTTTAACCCCAACTCGAACACTGAAGCTTTCTTT. Amino acids: CATFNPNSNTEAFF.

The genes are TRBV6-2 or TRBV6-3 and TRBJ2-7; 7 positions match TRBD1. The V gene end was trimmed by 5 bases and the J gene end by 3 bases; junction bases not matched to a gene: 7. The CDR3 contains 14 residues. The V gene's germline CDR1 is MNHEY and CDR2 SVGEGT. As DNA, the CDR3 is TGTGCCAGCAGTGCGACAGGGAATGTCTACGAGCAGTACTTC. Its protein is CASSATGNVYEQYF.

The chain links TRBV5-4 to TRBJ2-6; 7 bases map to TRBD1. CDR3 length equals 16 residues. The junction had 5 bases not matched to a gene; V was cut back by 4 bases and J by 1 base. The germline gives CDR1 SGHNT, CDR2 YYREEE (reference sequence). The CDR3, as DNA: TGTGCCAGCAGCCTTCAGACAGGGTCTGGGGCCAACGTCCTGACTTTC. Translation: CASSLQTGSGANVLTF.

This chain joins TRBV3-1 (or the pseudogene TRBV3-2) and TRBJ1-2; D remains unclear. Germline CDR1 reads LGHDT; CDR2 reads YNNKEL (reference sequence). V lost 1 base and J 8 bases, leaving 11 bases between the germline ends. CDR3 length: 13 amino acids. The CDR3 DNA follows: TGTGCCAGCAGCCAAGGCGGTGCGGGGGGCTACACCTTC. Residues: CASSQGGAGGYTF.

The rearrangement joins TRBV18 to TRBJ1-5; TRBD1 matches 7 bases. The CDR3 runs 16 residues. Trimming at V came to 3 bases and at J to 2 bases, leaving 7 bases not matched to a gene. The germline gives CDR1 KGHSH, CDR2 LQKENI. The CDR3 coding sequence is TGTGCCAGCTCACCGACAACAGGGGATGGCAATCAGCCCCAGCATTTT. The encoded protein is CASSPTTGDGNQPQHF.

The V and J genes are TRBV11-2 and TRBJ1-1; D might be TRBD1 (5 bases). The CDR3 has 17 amino acids. CDR1 and CDR2 from the germline V gene are SGHAT and FQNNGV. V lost 3 bases to trimming and J lost 5 bases, with 22 bases between them. CDR3 sequence reads: CASSFRAGGRIGTEAFF. The CDR3 coding sequence is TGTGCCAGCAGCTTCAGGGCCGGCGGAAGAATTGGTACTGAAGCTTTCTTT.

V usage is TRBV3-1 (or the pseudogene TRBV3-2) and J usage is TRBJ2-1; no clear D gene. This CDR3 comprises 13 residues. Trimming left V 4 bases short and J 9 bases short, with 13 bases between. Germline assignment: CDR1 LGHDT and CDR2 YNNKEL (reference sequence). Here the CDR3 DNA reads TGTGCCAGCAGCCCGACTGGTCCGGGTGAGCAGTTCTTC. As protein: CASSPTGPGEQFF.

The V call is TRBV7-3, the J call TRBJ2-2; 7 nucleotides align to TRBD1. CDR3 length equals 17 residues. Germline CDR1 is SGHTA and CDR2 is FQGTGA. J gave up 0 bases and V 2 bases, and 6 bases lay outside the gene matches. The CDR3 sequence: CASSLGTASANTGELFF. The CDR3 region has the DNA TGTGCCAGCAGCTTAGGGACAGCTTCCGCGAACACCGGGGAGCTGTTTTTT.

This clone was seen just once. The genes are TRBV2 and TRBJ2-5; TRBD2 matches 11 bases. The germline V gene encodes CDR1 SNHLY and CDR2 FYNNEI. The CDR3 is 17 residues long. V was clipped by 2 bases and J by 5 bases; unmatched bases: 10. CDR3: CASSEWVAGGPGETQYF. CDR3 coding DNA: TGTGCCAGCAGTGAATGGGTAGCGGGGGGGCCGGGTGAGACCCAGTACTTC.

This chain joins TRBV2 and TRBJ2-7; the match to TRBD1 covers 8 bases. The CDR3 loop spans 13 amino acids. Looked up from germline, CDR1 is SNHLY and CDR2 is FYNNEI. The V gene end was trimmed by 6 bases and the J gene end by 4 bases; junction bases not matched to a gene: 5. The CDR3 reads CASSADRVYEQYF. CDR3 DNA: TGTGCCAGCAGCGCGGACAGGGTATACGAGCAGTACTTC.

The V call is TRBV7-9, the J call TRBJ2-5; a weak D match, TRBD1 (6 bases). Germline V lookup: CDR1 SEHNR, CDR2 FQNEAQ (reference sequence). The CDR3 is 13 residues long. V was pared by 5 bases and J by 0 bases, with 7 bases between. The DNA of the CDR3 is TGTGCCAGCAGCCGACAGGACCAAGAGACCCAGTACTTC. It is translated as CASSRQDQETQYF.

The chain couples TRBV2 to TRBJ1-5, with D tentatively TRBD1 (5 bases). The CDR3 covers 13 residues. Trimming pared 8 bases from V and 4 bases from J, leaving 12 bases between. The V gene's germline CDR1 is SNHLY and CDR2 FYNNEI. The CDR3, as DNA: TGTGCCAGCGGGGGGGAGCTTAATCAGCCCCAGCATTTT. Amino acid sequence: CASGGELNQPQHF.

Only a few counts were recorded for this clone. CDR3 amino acids: CASSPFRTGNSPLHF. CDR3 DNA: TGTGCCAGCAGCCCTTTTCGGACAGGGAATTCACCCCTCCACTTT. The V and J genes are TRBV3-1 (or the pseudogene TRBV3-2) and TRBJ1-6; 8 bases line up with TRBD1. Germline values: CDR1 LGHDT, CDR2 YNNKEL (reference sequence). The CDR3 runs to 15 residues. Trimming removed 4 bases from V and 7 bases from J; junction bases left unmatched: 6.

This chain connects TRBV11-2 to TRBJ2-7; D gene uncertain. The CDR3 is 14 residues long. Germline V gives CDR1 SGHAT, CDR2 FQNNGV. Trimming shortened V by 0 bases and J by 5 bases, and 11 bases separated the two germline ends. CDR3 in amino acids: CASSLDQTVHEQYF. The CDR3 nucleotides are TGTGCCAGCAGCTTAGATCAGACTGTCCACGAGCAGTACTTC.

The J gene is TRBJ1-2, the V gene TRBV10-3, with 7 bases aligning to TRBD1. The germline V gene encodes CDR1 ENHRY and CDR2 SYGVKD. The trim removed 4 bases at V and 3 bases at J, leaving 8 bases unmatched. This CDR3 region has 15 residues. For the CDR3, the DNA is TGTGCCATCAGTGGGGTCAGGGGGAGTGACTATGGCTACACCTTC. Protein: CAISGVRGSDYGYTF.

The gene calls are TRBV5-1 and TRBJ2-7; 11 nucleotides align to TRBD2. Germline V lookup: CDR1 SGHRS, CDR2 YFSETQ. This CDR3 is built from 14 residues. Losses at the gene ends were 6 bases for V and 1 base for J; bases not matched to a gene: 3. In DNA, the CDR3 is TGCGCCAGCAATAGCGGGGGGGCGTCCTACGAGCAGTACTTC. Its protein is CASNSGGASYEQYF.

This chain uses TRBV4-1 with TRBJ2-7, with 13 bases matching TRBD2. The germline V gene has CDR1 MGHRA and CDR2 YSYEKL. J lost 3 bases, V lost 5 bases, and 7 bases had no gene match. The CDR3 length is 16 residues. The CDR3 is CASSSTSGGSFYEQYF. Written as DNA, the CDR3 is TGCGCCAGCAGCTCGACTAGCGGGGGGTCCTTCTACGAGCAGTACTTC.

This chain connects TRBV2 to TRBJ2-7; 10 bases line up with TRBD2. V lost 2 bases and J lost 7; bases outside the gene matches: 8. Germline values: CDR1 SNHLY, CDR2 FYNNEI. This CDR3 region has 15 residues. CDR3 sequence (DNA): TGTGCCAGCAGTGAATGGCTAGCGGGGGCTGGGGAGCAGTACTTC. This translates into CASSEWLAGAGEQYF.

This rearrangement joins TRBV24-1 to TRBJ2-5; maybe TRBD2 (5 bases). The CDR3 extends over 14 amino acids. The germline V gene has CDR1 KGHDR and CDR2 SFDVKD. Trimming stripped 5 bases from V and 1 base from J, with 10 bases between. CDR3 residues: CATSGGSAQETQYF. The DNA of the CDR3 is TGTGCCACCAGTGGCGGGTCAGCCCAAGAGACCCAGTACTTC.

The V gene is TRBV4-1, the J gene TRBJ1-1; 11 bases align to TRBD1. Losses at the gene ends were 1 base for V and 8 bases for J; bases not matched to a gene: 9. Germline loops: CDR1 MGHRA, CDR2 YSYEKL. CDR3 size: 16 residues. The CDR3 protein is CASSQAPGQGAREAFF. The CDR3 bases are TGCGCCAGCAGCCAAGCCCCCGGACAGGGGGCAAGAGAAGCTTTCTTT.

The chain is built from TRBV19 and TRBJ2-1; TRBD1 is a possible D gene (5 bases). Trimming stripped 3 bases from V and 2 bases from J, with 11 bases between. Germline assignment: CDR1 LNHDA and CDR2 SQIVND (reference sequence). The CDR3 contains 15 residues. CDR3 sequence (DNA): TGTGCCAGTAGTATGGGGCAGGGTACCTACAATGAGCAGTTCTTC. Protein: CASSMGQGTYNEQFF.

The gene calls are TRBV19 and TRBJ2-7; D call uncertain. V lost 1 base to trimming and J lost 4 bases, with 14 bases between them. Germline lookup yields CDR1 LNHDA and CDR2 SQIVND (reference sequence). The CDR3 length is 15 residues. In nucleotides, the CDR3 is TGTGCCAGTAGTATAGCCCTCGGGTCCTATTACGAGCAGTACTTC. Its protein is CASSIALGSYYEQYF. The full variable domain, in which reference TRBV19 and TRBJ2-7 provide the parts outside the CDR3, is DGGITQSPKYLFRKEGQNVTLSCEQNLNHDAMYWYRQDPGQGLRLIYYSQIVNDFQKGDIAEGYSVSREKKESFPLTVTSAQKNPTAFYLCASSIALGSYYEQYFGPGTRLTVT.

Concerning this clone: A junction boundary mismatches the germline segment, possibly from a read error. The chain combines TRBV6-5 with TRBJ2-5, with D possibly being TRBD1 (5 bases). The CDR3 is made up of 13 amino acids. The V gene's germline CDR1 is MNHEY and CDR2 SVGAGI. The DNA of the CDR3 is TGTGCCAGCAGTGACTCCTCCCAGGGGACCCAGTACTTC. It is translated as CASSDSSQGTQYF.